The rows below give T cell receptor beta chains drawn from one sample of a study of blood T cell repertoires in COVID-19. Using immunoSEQ multiplex PCR, the repertoire was profiled, and TCRdb retains in-frame clones only, with some absent. The sample includes about 80,000 clones, over 80% of them seen just once. Sequenced: peripheral blood. These receptor sequences come from a man aged 80 or over with active or convalescent COVID-19. Each CDR3 is given with its conserved first and last residue. The D gene is left open where the match is weak.

d_gene: -; j_gene: TRBJ1-3; v_gene: TRBV5-1; CDR3nt: TGCGCCAGCAGCGAGATACAGGGTCCAGGAAACACCATATATTTT; CDR3aa: CASSEIQGPGNTIYF
d_gene: TRBD1; j_gene: TRBJ2-6; v_gene: TRBV5-4; CDR3nt: TGTGCCAGCAGCTGGCCGGGACAGGGGGTCTCTGGGGCCAACGTCCTGACTTTC; CDR3aa: CASSWPGQGVSGANVLTF
d_gene: -; j_gene: TRBJ1-3; v_gene: TRBV7-9; CDR3nt: TGTGCCAGCAGCCCGGTGGGAGGGGACGGAAACACCATATATTTT; CDR3aa: CASSPVGGDGNTIYF
d_gene: -; j_gene: TRBJ2-2; v_gene: TRBV6-5; CDR3nt: TGTGCCAGCTCTACCGGGGTCGTCGGGGAGCTGTTTTTT; CDR3aa: CASSTGVVGELFF
d_gene: -; j_gene: TRBJ1-5; v_gene: TRBV19; CDR3nt: TGTGCCACCGGAGATCAGCCCCAGCATTTT; CDR3aa: CATGDQPQHF
d_gene: TRBD2; j_gene: TRBJ2-5; v_gene: TRBV6-4; CDR3nt: TGTGCCAGCAGTCCTACTAGCGGGGATTGGGAGACCCAGTACTTC; CDR3aa: CASSPTSGDWETQYF
d_gene: TRBD1; j_gene: TRBJ2-4; v_gene: TRBV6-6; CDR3nt: TGTGCCAGCAGTACCCGACAGGGGGAAAACATTCAGTACTTC; CDR3aa: CASSTRQGENIQYF
d_gene: -; j_gene: TRBJ2-6; v_gene: TRBV10-1; CDR3nt: TGCGCCAGCAGTGATGACTCCGCTGCCAACGTCCTGACTTTC; CDR3aa: CASSDDSAANVLTF
d_gene: TRBD1; j_gene: TRBJ1-6; v_gene: TRBV5-1; CDR3nt: TGCGCCAGCAGGGGACAGCTCAAAGATCATAATTCACCCCTCCACTTT; CDR3aa: CASRGQLKDHNSPLHF
d_gene: TRBD1; j_gene: TRBJ2-3; v_gene: TRBV7-8; CDR3nt: TGTGCCAGCAGCGAACGACAGGGGAACACAGATACGCAGTATTTT; CDR3aa: CASSERQGNTDTQYF
d_gene: -; j_gene: TRBJ2-1; v_gene: TRBV5-1; CDR3nt: TGCGCCAGCAGCTTGGTGCTAGGAGGTAATGAGCAGTTCTTC; CDR3aa: CASSLVLGGNEQFF
d_gene: -; j_gene: TRBJ1-6; v_gene: TRBV7-2; CDR3nt: TGTGCCAGCAGCTTAGTTCAGAATTCACCCCTCCACTTT; CDR3aa: CASSLVQNSPLHF
d_gene: TRBD1; j_gene: TRBJ1-5; v_gene: TRBV19; CDR3nt: TGTGCCAGTAGTATCGCCCGGGACAGGGCCGGCAATCAGCCCCAGCATTTT; CDR3aa: CASSIARDRAGNQPQHF
d_gene: -; j_gene: TRBJ2-5; v_gene: TRBV5-1; CDR3nt: TGCGCCAGCAGCTTGCCACAACAAGAGACCCAGTACTTC; CDR3aa: CASSLPQQETQYF
d_gene: -; j_gene: TRBJ2-2; v_gene: TRBV12-5; CDR3nt: TGTGCTAGTGGTTTGGGACAGGCGAACACCGGGGAGCTGTTTTTT; CDR3aa: CASGLGQANTGELFF
d_gene: -; j_gene: TRBJ1-1; v_gene: TRBV5-1; CDR3nt: TGCGCCAGCAGCTTGCCAGAGAACACTGAAGCTTTCTTT; CDR3aa: CASSLPENTEAFF
d_gene: -; j_gene: TRBJ1-5; v_gene: TRBV28; CDR3nt: TGTGCCAGCAGTTTTGTCACGAGGGATCAGCCCCAGCATTTT; CDR3aa: CASSFVTRDQPQHF
d_gene: TRBD1; j_gene: TRBJ1-2; v_gene: TRBV3-1/TRBV3-2; CDR3nt: TGTGCCAGCAGCCAGGGGACAGGGGACTATGGCTACACCTTC; CDR3aa: CASSQGTGDYGYTF
d_gene: TRBD1; j_gene: TRBJ1-6; v_gene: TRBV6-1; CDR3nt: TGTGCCAGCAGTGAAGTGTACAGGGGAAATTCACCCCTCCACTTT; CDR3aa: CASSEVYRGNSPLHF
d_gene: -; j_gene: TRBJ1-5; v_gene: TRBV6-5; CDR3nt: TGTGCCAGCGCGAGGGAAAACCAGCCCCAGCATTTT; CDR3aa: CASARENQPQHF
d_gene: TRBD1; j_gene: TRBJ2-3; v_gene: TRBV5-5; CDR3nt: TGTGCCAGCAGCTTGGTTGTCAGGGGGCCTGTGAGGACAGATACGCAGTATTTT; CDR3aa: CASSLVVRGPVRTDTQYF
d_gene: -; j_gene: TRBJ1-5; v_gene: TRBV15; CDR3nt: TGTGCCACCAGCAGAGATCCGCAGGGGAATCAGCCCCAGCATTTT; CDR3aa: CATSRDPQGNQPQHF
d_gene: -; j_gene: TRBJ2-3; v_gene: TRBV3-1/TRBV3-2; CDR3nt: TGTGCCAGCAGCCAAGGGAGCGGACGCACAGATACGCAGTATTTT; CDR3aa: CASSQGSGRTDTQYF